The entry below describes one T cell receptor beta chain. The source of the sample is a study of T cell changes during pregnancy in multiple sclerosis. The J segment lost 6 bases and the V segment lost 5 bases, leaving 7 bases of the junction unmatched. Germline CDR1 is SGHAT and CDR2 is FQDESV (reference sequence). The CDR3 is 14 residues long. TCRdb's copy holds only in-frame clones and misses some; the assay was immunoSEQ multiplex PCR. The sample holds roughly 53,000 clones, 85% to 95% seen once. The sample here was CD4+ T cells from peripheral blood mononuclear cells, taken in the third trimester of pregnancy. The chain employs TRBV11-1 and TRBJ2-5, with 9 bases identical to TRBD1. This receptor was taken from a female donor with multiple sclerosis, enrolled in a pregnancy study. The CDR3 sequence is CASSRRQGGQTQYF. The DNA for the CDR3 is TGTGCCAGCAGCCGGCGACAGGGGGGTCAGACCCAGTACTTC.